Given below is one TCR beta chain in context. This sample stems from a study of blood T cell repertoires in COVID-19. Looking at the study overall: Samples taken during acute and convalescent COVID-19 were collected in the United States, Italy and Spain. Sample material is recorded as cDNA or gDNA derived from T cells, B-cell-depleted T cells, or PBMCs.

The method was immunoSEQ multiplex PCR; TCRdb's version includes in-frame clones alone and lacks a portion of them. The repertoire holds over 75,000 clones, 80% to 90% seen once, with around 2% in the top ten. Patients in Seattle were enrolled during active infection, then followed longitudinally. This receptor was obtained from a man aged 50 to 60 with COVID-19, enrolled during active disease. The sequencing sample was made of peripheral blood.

This CDR3 reads CASSIFPADSNQPQHF. CDR3 bases: TGTGCCAGTAGTATATTTCCAGCGGATAGCAATCAGCCCCAGCATTTT. V is TRBV19 and J is TRBJ1-5; D is unclear. Per the germline V gene, CDR1 is LNHDA and CDR2 is SQIVND (reference sequence). The CDR3 is 16 amino acids. Trimming took off 2 bases at V and 0 bases at J, with 11 bases between the two ends.